These 17 T cell receptor beta chains share one sample of origin, sequenced in a study of spatial heterogeneity in lung cancer. TCRdb passed the 5' RACE reads through MiXCR, listing each CDR3 protein once. The sample lists more than 80,000 distinct CDR3 sequences; roughly 12% were seen once. The time point was: sample taken at primary tumor resection. The material sequenced was PBMCs, taken at surgery. These receptors were taken from a male donor with early-stage non-small cell lung cancer.

The rearrangement uses TRBV6-5 and TRBJ1-5, with D maybe TRBD1 (5 bases). The CDR3 length is 14 residues. Germline lookup yields CDR1 MNHEY and CDR2 SVGAGI. V was pared by 7 bases and J by 1 base, with 11 bases between. The CDR3 sequence is CASKGAYSNQPQHF. The DNA of the CDR3 is TGTGCCAGCAAAGGGGCGTACAGCAATCAGCCCCAGCATTTT.

This clonotype has a count of ten or more. This chain connects TRBV29-1 to TRBJ2-6; D uncertain. Between the trimmed V and J ends, which lost 4 bases and 0 bases, there was a span of 4 bases. The CDR3 consists of 13 residues. The germline CDR1 and CDR2 sequences are SQVTM and ANQGSEA. The CDR3 is CSVVVSGANVLTF. Written as DNA, the CDR3 is TGCAGCGTTGTTGTCTCTGGGGCCAACGTCCTGACTTTC.

The V call is TRBV5-1, the J call TRBJ1-2, with 11 nucleotides matching TRBD1. J gave up 6 bases and V 4 bases, and 5 bases lay outside the gene matches. Germline V gene sequence: CDR1 SGHRS, CDR2 YFSETQ. There are 14 residues in the CDR3. In DNA, the CDR3 is TGCGCCAGCAGCGTGGACAGGGGGCATGATGGCTACACCTTC. Translating it yields CASSVDRGHDGYTF.

This chain joins TRBV7-9 and TRBJ2-2; D possibly matches TRBD1 or TRBD2 (5 bases each). The CDR3 runs 15 residues. V lost 1 base and J lost 3, with 9 bases in between. CDR1 and CDR2 (germline): SEHNR, FQNEAQ (reference sequence). CDR3 DNA sequence: TGTGCCAGCAGCTTAGGGGGGATCGACACCGGGGAGCTGTTTTTT. The encoded protein is CASSLGGIDTGELFF. The full variable domain, with the rest looked up from reference TRBV7-9 and TRBJ2-2, is DTGVSQNPRHKITKRGQNVTFRCDPISEHNRLYWYRQTLGQGPEFLTYFQNEAQLEKSRLLSDRFSAERPKGSFSTLEIQRTEQGDSAMYLCASSLGGIDTGELFFGEGSRLTVL.

The J gene is TRBJ2-7, the V gene TRBV5-1, with 7 bases lining up with TRBD1. CDR3 length: 15 residues. CDR1 is SGHRS, CDR2 YFSETQ, per germline. The V segment lost 3 bases and the J segment 3 bases; nucleotides outside the gene matches: 9. The CDR3 protein is CASSYQTGTVYEQYF. CDR3 DNA sequence: TGCGCCAGCAGCTACCAAACCGGGACAGTCTACGAGCAGTACTTC. The full variable domain, completed using reference TRBV5-1 and TRBJ2-7, is KAGVTQTPRYLIKTRGQQVTLSCSPISGHRSVSWYQQTPGQGLQFLFEYFSETQRNKGNFPGRFSGRQFSNSRSEMNVSTLELGDSALYLCASSYQTGTVYEQYFGPGTRLTVT.

This clonotype has a count of ten or more. This sequence joins TRBV29-1 and TRBJ2-6; D unresolved. V dropped 5 bases and J dropped 0 bases, with 14 bases sitting between them. The CDR3 has 16 residues. Germline CDR1 SQVTM, CDR2 ANQGSEA. The CDR3 bases are TGCAGCGTTCCAGTCCCCCAGGACTCTGGGGCCAACGTCCTGACTTTC. This translates into CSVPVPQDSGANVLTF.

This clonotype appeared many times. This chain connects TRBV5-4 to TRBJ1-5, with 10 bases aligning to TRBD1. The CDR3 consists of 17 residues. V shed 4 bases and J 1 base; nucleotides not matched to a gene: 8. Germline V lookup: CDR1 SGHNT, CDR2 YYREEE (reference sequence). CDR3 DNA sequence: TGTGCCAGCAGCCAGACCGGGACAGGGGACAGCAATCAGCCCCAGCATTTT. This translates into CASSQTGTGDSNQPQHF.

The chain combines TRBV5-6 with TRBJ2-5, with 7 bases that match TRBD1. This CDR3 region has 17 residues. Germline CDR1 reads SGHDT; CDR2 reads YYEEEE. V shed 4 bases, J shed 2 bases, and the junction held 14 bases outside the gene matches. The CDR3 loop is CASSPFGQAIYQETQYF. The CDR3, as DNA: TGTGCCAGCAGCCCTTTCGGACAGGCAATTTATCAAGAGACCCAGTACTTC.

The V call is TRBV7-2, the J call TRBJ1-6; tentatively, D is TRBD1 (6 bases). The V gene's germline CDR1 is SGHTA and CDR2 FQGNSA. The ends were cut back, 0 bases at V and 7 bases at J, with 16 bases in the middle. This CDR3 region has 17 residues. The CDR3 DNA reads TGTGCCAGCAGCTTAGCGCAGGCAGGGGTTAACAATTCACCCCTCCACTTT. Protein product: CASSLAQAGVNNSPLHF.

The J gene is TRBJ2-3, the V gene TRBV5-1; 8 bases are shared with TRBD2. Unmatched junction bases numbered 5, after V lost 0 bases and J lost 2 bases. The CDR3 has 16 residues. Germline V CDR1 and CDR2: SGHRS, YFSETQ. The CDR3 is CASSLATSDFTDTQYF. The CDR3 DNA reads as TGCGCCAGCAGCTTGGCGACTAGCGACTTCACAGATACGCAGTATTTT.

V and J are TRBV6-1 and TRBJ2-7, with D perhaps matching TRBD1 (6 bases). The germline CDR1 and CDR2 sequences are MNHNS and SASEGT. Trimming took off 7 bases at V and 4 bases at J, with 11 bases between the two ends. This CDR3 contains 12 residues. The CDR3 DNA follows: TGTGCCAGCACCCCACAGGGTTACGAGCAGTACTTC. Its translation is CASTPQGYEQYF.

The J gene is TRBJ2-3, the V gene TRBV11-2; D ambiguous. Trimming cost V 5 bases and J 4 bases, with 16 bases left between them. The CDR3 contains 15 residues. CDR1 SGHAT and CDR2 FQNNGV come from the germline V gene. The CDR3 nucleotides read TGTGCCAGCAGCCCCTTTCAAGGCCCCGCAGATACGCAGTATTTT. Translation: CASSPFQGPADTQYF.

The chain uses TRBV7-8 and TRBJ1-1; 9 bases align to TRBD1. The CDR3 consists of 16 residues. The trim removed 2 bases at V and 0 bases at J, leaving 4 bases unmatched. Germline lookup yields CDR1 SGHVS and CDR2 FQNEAQ. For the CDR3, the DNA is TGTGCCAGCAGCTTAATGGGGGACAGGGTGAACACTGAAGCTTTCTTT. Protein: CASSLMGDRVNTEAFF. Full variable domain (rest looked up from reference TRBV7-8 and TRBJ1-1): GAGVSQSPRYKVAKRGQDVALRCDPISGHVSLFWYQQALGQGPEFLTYFQNEAQLDKSGLPSDRFFAERPEGSVSTLKIQRTQQEDSAVYLCASSLMGDRVNTEAFFGQGTRLTVV.

In this sample, this clonotype turned up a few times. This chain joins TRBV5-6 and TRBJ2-4; D perhaps matches TRBD2 (5 bases). Germline V gives CDR1 SGHDT, CDR2 YYEEEE. V was shortened by 4 bases and J by 5 bases, with 13 bases between the two germline ends. The CDR3 totals 14 residues. The CDR3 loop is CASSLRAGENIQYF. The CDR3 bases are TGTGCCAGCAGCCTGAGGGCAGGAGAAAACATTCAGTACTTC.

This clonotype came up a few times. This rearrangement joins TRBV29-1 to TRBJ2-3; D not certain. Germline V gene lookup returns CDR1 SQVTM and CDR2 ANQGSEA. Trimming shortened V by 2 bases and J by 1 base, and 7 bases separated the two germline ends. This CDR3 has 13 residues. The CDR3 loop reads CSVERLGTDTQYF. The CDR3 nucleotides read TGCAGCGTTGAAAGGTTAGGCACAGATACGCAGTATTTT.

This clonotype was seen a handful of times. The chain employs TRBV24-1 and TRBJ1-5; D call uncertain. The V and J ends lost 10 bases and 1 base respectively, with 7 bases between them. The germline V gene encodes CDR1 KGHDR and CDR2 SFDVKD. The CDR3 has 12 residues. CDR3 sequence reads: CATSASNQPQHF. CDR3 in DNA: TGTGCCACAAGCGCGAGCAATCAGCCCCAGCATTTT.

The rearrangement links TRBV7-9 to TRBJ2-1, with D unclear. There are 14 residues in the CDR3. Trimming shortened V by 2 bases and J by 3 bases, and 8 bases separated the two germline ends. Germline loops: CDR1 SEHNR, CDR2 FQNEAQ (reference sequence). Written as DNA, the CDR3 is TGTGCCAGCAGCTTAAGGAAAGACTACAATGAGCAGTTCTTC. This sequence encodes CASSLRKDYNEQFF.